This TCR beta chain was retrieved from a study of blood T cell repertoires in COVID-19. Study details: T cells, B-cell-depleted T cells, or PBMCs provided the cDNA or gDNA that served as material.

The study drew participants aged about 18 to 89 years from 20 to 30 US areas. The V gene end was trimmed by 6 bases and the J gene end by 8 bases; junction bases not matched to a gene: 4. CDR1 is SNHLY and CDR2 is FYNNEI in the germline V gene. The CDR3 runs 13 residues. This clone has a handful of counts. Sequenced by immunoSEQ multiplex PCR; TCRdb stores in-frame clones only, minus some. Among 450,000 or so clones listed, 90% were seen once. This receptor was obtained from a young man who had recovered from COVID-19. The V and J genes are TRBV2 and TRBJ1-3; TRBD1 aligns across 10 bases. Specimen: PBMCs or T cells enriched from blood (not recorded which). The CDR3 here is CASRGQGMDTIYF. In nucleotides, the CDR3 is TGTGCCAGCAGGGGACAGGGGATGGACACCATATATTTT.